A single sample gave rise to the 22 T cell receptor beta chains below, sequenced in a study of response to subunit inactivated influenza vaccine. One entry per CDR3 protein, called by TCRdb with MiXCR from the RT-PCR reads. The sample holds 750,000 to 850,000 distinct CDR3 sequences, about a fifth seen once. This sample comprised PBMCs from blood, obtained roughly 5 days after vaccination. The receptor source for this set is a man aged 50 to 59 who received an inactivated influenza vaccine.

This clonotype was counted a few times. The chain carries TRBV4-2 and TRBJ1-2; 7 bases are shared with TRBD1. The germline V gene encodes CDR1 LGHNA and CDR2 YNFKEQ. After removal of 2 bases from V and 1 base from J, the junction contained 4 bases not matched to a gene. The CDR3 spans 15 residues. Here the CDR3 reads CASSQRGPDNYGYTF. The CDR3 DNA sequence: TGTGCCAGCAGCCAAAGGGGGCCAGATAACTATGGCTACACCTTC.

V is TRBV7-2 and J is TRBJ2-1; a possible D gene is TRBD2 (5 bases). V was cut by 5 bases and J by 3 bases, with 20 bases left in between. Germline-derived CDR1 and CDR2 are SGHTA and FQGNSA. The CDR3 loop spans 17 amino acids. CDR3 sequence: CASSPRATGSGYNEQFF. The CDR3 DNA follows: TGTGCCAGCAGCCCGCGGGCTACCGGTTCCGGCTACAATGAGCAGTTCTTC.

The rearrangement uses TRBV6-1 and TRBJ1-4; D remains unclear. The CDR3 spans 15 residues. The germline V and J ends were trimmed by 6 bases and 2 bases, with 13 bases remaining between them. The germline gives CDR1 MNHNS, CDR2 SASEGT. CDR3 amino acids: CASSLSPGTNEKLFF. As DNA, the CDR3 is TGTGCCAGCAGCCTATCCCCCGGGACTAATGAAAAACTGTTTTTT.

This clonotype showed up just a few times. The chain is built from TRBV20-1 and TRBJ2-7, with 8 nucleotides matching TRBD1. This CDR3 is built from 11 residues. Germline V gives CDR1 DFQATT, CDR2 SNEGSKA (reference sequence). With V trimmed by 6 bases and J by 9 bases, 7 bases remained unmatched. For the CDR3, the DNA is TGCAGTGCGGACAGGGCCGAGGTGCAGTACTTC. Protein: CSADRAEVQYF.

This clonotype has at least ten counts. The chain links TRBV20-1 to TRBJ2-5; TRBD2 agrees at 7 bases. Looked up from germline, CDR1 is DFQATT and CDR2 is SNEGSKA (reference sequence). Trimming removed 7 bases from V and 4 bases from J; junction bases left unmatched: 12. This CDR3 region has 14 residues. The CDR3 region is CSDRPTGGGETQYF. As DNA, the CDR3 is TGCAGTGACCGCCCGACCGGCGGGGGAGAGACCCAGTACTTC.

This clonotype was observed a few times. The CDR3 DNA is TGTGCCAGCAGCTTAGAGATAGCGGGAGCCTACGAGCAGTACTTC. Protein product: CASSLEIAGAYEQYF. The V gene is TRBV7-2, the J gene TRBJ2-7; 9 positions match TRBD2. Per germline, CDR1 SGHTA and CDR2 FQGNSA. Losses at the gene ends were 1 base for V and 2 bases for J; bases not matched to a gene: 3. The CDR3 loop spans 15 amino acids.

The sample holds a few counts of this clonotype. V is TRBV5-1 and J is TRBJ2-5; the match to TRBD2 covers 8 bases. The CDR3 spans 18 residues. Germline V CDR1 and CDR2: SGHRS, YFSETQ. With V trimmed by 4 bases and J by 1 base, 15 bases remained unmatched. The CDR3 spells CASSPAPGLVVVQETQYF. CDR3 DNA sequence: TGCGCCAGCAGCCCGGCCCCGGGACTAGTGGTGGTCCAAGAGACCCAGTACTTC.

CDR3 amino acids: CASSGPSTGELFF. Written as DNA, the CDR3 is TGTGCCTCGTCCGGGCCGAGCACCGGGGAGCTGTTTTTT. This chain connects TRBV24-1 to TRBJ2-2; D unresolved. Germline CDR1 is KGHDR and CDR2 is SFDVKD. V was cut by 12 bases and J by 4 bases, with 14 bases left in between. The length of the CDR3 is 13 residues.

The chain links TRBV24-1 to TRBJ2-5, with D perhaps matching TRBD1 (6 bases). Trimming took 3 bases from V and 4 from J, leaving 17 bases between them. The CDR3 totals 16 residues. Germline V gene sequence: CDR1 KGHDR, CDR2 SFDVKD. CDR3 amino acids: CATSDTVTGSGETQYF. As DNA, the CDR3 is TGTGCCACCAGTGATACCGTTACAGGGTCCGGAGAGACCCAGTACTTC.

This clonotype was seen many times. CDR3 sequence: CASSLRQTQYF. In DNA form, the CDR3 reads TGTGCCAGCAGCCTGCGACAGACCCAGTACTTC. The J gene is TRBJ2-5, the V gene TRBV12-3 or TRBV12-4; D remains unclear. There are 11 residues in the CDR3. V was shortened by 6 bases and J by 6 bases, with 8 bases between the two germline ends.

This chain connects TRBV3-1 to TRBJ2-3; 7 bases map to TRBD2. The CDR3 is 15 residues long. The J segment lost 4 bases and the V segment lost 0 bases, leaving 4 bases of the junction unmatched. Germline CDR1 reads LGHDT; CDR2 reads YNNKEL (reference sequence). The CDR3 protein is CASSQDLADSDTQYF. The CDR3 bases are TGTGCCAGCAGCCAAGATCTAGCGGACTCAGATACGCAGTATTTT.

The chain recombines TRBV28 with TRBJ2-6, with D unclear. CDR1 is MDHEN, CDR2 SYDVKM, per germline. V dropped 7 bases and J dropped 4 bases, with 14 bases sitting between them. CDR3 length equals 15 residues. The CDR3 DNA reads TGTGCCAGCATAACGTCGAGTTTGGGGGCCAACGTCCTGACTTTC. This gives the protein CASITSSLGANVLTF.

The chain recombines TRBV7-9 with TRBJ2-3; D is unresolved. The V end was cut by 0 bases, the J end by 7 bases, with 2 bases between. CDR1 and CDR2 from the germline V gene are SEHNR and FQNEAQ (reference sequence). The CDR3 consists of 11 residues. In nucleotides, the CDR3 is TGTGCCAGCAGCTTAGCTCATACGCAGTATTTT. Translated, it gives CASSLAHTQYF.

CDR3 residues: CASSQGREGGSPLHF. Written as DNA, the CDR3 is TGCGCCAGCAGCCAAGGCAGGGAGGGAGGGTCACCCCTCCACTTT. The chain recombines TRBV4-3 with TRBJ1-6, with D possibly being TRBD1 (5 bases). With 1 base removed from V and 10 bases from J, the gap between germline ends came to 14 bases. Germline V gene data show CDR1 as LGHNA and CDR2 as YSLEER. This CDR3 comprises 15 residues.

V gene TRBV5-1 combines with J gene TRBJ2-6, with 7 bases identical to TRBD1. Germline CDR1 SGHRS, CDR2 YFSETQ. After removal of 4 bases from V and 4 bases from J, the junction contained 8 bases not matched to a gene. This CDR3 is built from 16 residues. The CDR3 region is CASSLRTGLGANVLTF. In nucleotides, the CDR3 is TGCGCCAGCAGCCTTAGGACAGGCCTCGGGGCCAACGTCCTGACTTTC.

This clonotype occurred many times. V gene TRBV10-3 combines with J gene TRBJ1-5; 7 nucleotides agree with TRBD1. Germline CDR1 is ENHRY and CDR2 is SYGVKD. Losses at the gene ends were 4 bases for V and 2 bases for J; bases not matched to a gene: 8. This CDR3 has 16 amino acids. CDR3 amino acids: CAISATGAEGNQPQHF. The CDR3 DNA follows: TGTGCCATCAGTGCAACAGGGGCGGAGGGCAATCAGCCCCAGCATTTT.

CDR3 DNA: TGTGCCAGTTCCGGGACAGTGAACTATGGCTACACCTTC. This encodes CASSGTVNYGYTF. The genes are TRBV12-3 or TRBV12-4 and TRBJ1-2; 7 bases fit TRBD1. The CDR3 sequence is 13 residues long. The V segment lost 9 bases and the J segment 2 bases; nucleotides outside the gene matches: 6.

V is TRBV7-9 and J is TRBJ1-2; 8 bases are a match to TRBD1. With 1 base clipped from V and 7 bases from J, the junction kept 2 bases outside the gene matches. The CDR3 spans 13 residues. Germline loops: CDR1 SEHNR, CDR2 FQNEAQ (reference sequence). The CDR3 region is CASSLGQGPGYTF. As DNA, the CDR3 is TGTGCCAGCAGCTTAGGACAGGGGCCTGGCTACACCTTC.

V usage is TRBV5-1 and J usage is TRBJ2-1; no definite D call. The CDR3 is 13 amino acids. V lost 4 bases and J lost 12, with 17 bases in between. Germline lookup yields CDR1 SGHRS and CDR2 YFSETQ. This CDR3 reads CASSTEQRLGQFF. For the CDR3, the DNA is TGCGCCAGCAGCACAGAACAGAGGTTAGGGCAGTTCTTC.

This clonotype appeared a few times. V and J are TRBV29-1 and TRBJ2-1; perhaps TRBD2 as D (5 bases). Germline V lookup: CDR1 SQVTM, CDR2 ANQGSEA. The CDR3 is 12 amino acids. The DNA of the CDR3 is TGCGGGAGCAGGACCTCCTACAATGAGCAGTTCTTC. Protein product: CGSRTSYNEQFF.

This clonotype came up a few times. Written as DNA, the CDR3 is TGTGCCAGCAGATCGACAGGGGGCTGGGGCAATCAGCCCCAGCATTTT. It translates to CASRSTGGWGNQPQHF. This rearrangement joins TRBV6-1 to TRBJ1-5; 10 bases align to TRBD1. Germline CDR1 MNHNS, CDR2 SASEGT. V was clipped by 6 bases and J by 2 bases; unmatched bases: 7. The CDR3 length is 16 residues.

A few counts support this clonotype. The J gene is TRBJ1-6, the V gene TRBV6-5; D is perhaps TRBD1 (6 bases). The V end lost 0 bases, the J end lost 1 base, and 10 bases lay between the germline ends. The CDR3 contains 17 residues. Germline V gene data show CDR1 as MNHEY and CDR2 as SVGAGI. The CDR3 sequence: CASSYSNRGSYNSPLHF. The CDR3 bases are TGTGCCAGCAGTTACTCGAATAGGGGGTCCTATAATTCACCCCTCCACTTT.